These 14 T cell receptor beta chains came from one sample sequenced in a study of circulating and synovial CD4+ cells in juvenile arthritis. The protocol was immunoSEQ multiplex PCR, while the TCRdb copy is restricted to in-frame clones and leaves out a portion. The sample records about 36,000 clones, about 94% being singletons. Sequenced material: CD4+ T cells from blood. These receptor sequences come from a human donor with juvenile idiopathic arthritis.

The chain joins TRBV6-1 to TRBJ1-1; 9 bases fit TRBD1. Germline assignment: CDR1 MNHNS and CDR2 SASEGT. V dropped 4 bases and J dropped 0; count of bases not matched to a gene: 12. This CDR3 contains 18 residues. CDR3 loop: CASSGKTGGFVVNTEAFF. As DNA, the CDR3 is TGTGCCAGCAGTGGGAAGACAGGGGGTTTTGTAGTGAACACTGAAGCTTTCTTT.

This chain joins TRBV28 and TRBJ2-7; 10 positions agree with TRBD1. V was pared by 6 bases and J by 5 bases, with 7 bases of the junction left unmatched. The CDR3 runs to 14 residues. Looked up from germline, CDR1 is MDHEN and CDR2 is SYDVKM. CDR3: CASRPGQGFDEQYF. CDR3 bases: TGTGCCAGCAGGCCGGGACAGGGGTTCGACGAGCAGTACTTC. Using reference TRBV28 and TRBJ2-7 for the parts outside the CDR3, the full variable domain is DVKVTQSSRYLVKRTGEKVFLECVQDMDHENMFWYRQDPGLGLRLIYFSYDVKMKEKGDIPEGYSVSREKKERFSLILESASTNQTSMYLCASRPGQGFDEQYFGPGTRLTVT.

The chain carries TRBV14 and TRBJ1-1; D may be TRBD1 (6 bases). Per the germline V gene, CDR1 is SGHDN and CDR2 is FVKESK. V was trimmed by 4 bases and J by 3 bases, leaving 9 bases between them. The CDR3 is made up of 13 amino acids. The CDR3: CASSRPGDTEAFF. The CDR3 bases are TGTGCCAGCAGCCGACCAGGGGACACTGAAGCTTTCTTT.

This chain connects TRBV6-5 to TRBJ2-3, with a weak D call TRBD1 (6 bases). CDR1 MNHEY and CDR2 SVGAGI come from the germline V gene. There are 15 residues in the CDR3. V lost 0 bases, J lost 1 base, and 8 bases lay in between. The CDR3 coding sequence is TGTGCCAGCAGTTACTCGGGACAACGCACAGATACGCAGTATTTT. This gives the protein CASSYSGQRTDTQYF.

The rearrangement joins TRBV10-3 to TRBJ2-3; tentatively, D is TRBD2 (5 bases). V lost 2 bases and J 4 bases, leaving 10 bases between the germline ends. This CDR3 has 14 residues. In germline, CDR1 is ENHRY, CDR2 SYGVKD. The CDR3 protein is CAISETSSADTQYF. The CDR3 DNA sequence: TGTGCCATCAGTGAGACTAGTTCCGCAGATACGCAGTATTTT.

By share, this clone ranks as large. The rearrangement uses TRBV18 and TRBJ1-1; TRBD1 matches at 7 bases. With 4 bases clipped from V and 6 bases from J, the junction kept 8 bases outside the gene matches. This CDR3 comprises 14 residues. CDR1 and CDR2 from the germline V gene are KGHSH and LQKENI. The CDR3 region is CASSRTGTFAEAFF. Written as DNA, the CDR3 is TGTGCCAGCTCACGGACAGGAACGTTCGCTGAAGCTTTCTTT. The full variable domain, its missing parts supplied by reference TRBV18 and TRBJ1-1, is NAGVMQNPRHLVRRRGQEARLRCSPMKGHSHVYWYRQLPEEGLKFMVYLQKENIIDESGMPKERFSAEFPKEGPSILRIQQVVRGDSAAYFCASSRTGTFAEAFFGQGTRLTVV.

The chain couples TRBV4-2 to TRBJ1-2; TRBD1 matches 8 bases. This CDR3 contains 15 residues. With 0 bases clipped from V and 4 bases from J, the junction kept 4 bases outside the gene matches. Per germline, CDR1 LGHNA and CDR2 YNFKEQ. CDR3: CASSQDQGAGYGYTF. CDR3 nucleotide sequence: TGTGCCAGCAGCCAAGATCAGGGGGCGGGCTATGGCTACACCTTC.

The chain employs TRBV7-9 and TRBJ2-1, with no clear D. Germline CDR1 SEHNR, CDR2 FQNEAQ (reference sequence). This CDR3 has 15 amino acids. The V end lost 1 base, the J end lost 7 bases, and 14 bases lay between the germline ends. DNA of the CDR3: TGTGCCAGCAGCTTAGTGGATCTCGCTAGGAATGAGCAGTTCTTC. Translated, it gives CASSLVDLARNEQFF.

This chain connects TRBV19 to TRBJ1-2; tentatively, D is TRBD1 (6 bases). The CDR3 runs to 17 residues. Trimming pared 1 base from V and 4 bases from J, leaving 19 bases between. Germline CDR1 is LNHDA and CDR2 is SQIVND (reference sequence). The CDR3 nucleotides read TGTGCCAGTAGTATAGGCCTCAACCGGGACACCATCTATGGCTACACCTTC. This encodes CASSIGLNRDTIYGYTF.

The rearrangement links TRBV6-7 to TRBJ1-2; D is unclear. TRBV6-7 is labeled an ORF, and its function is uncertain. Deletions cut 2 bases from V and 5 bases from J, with 18 bases between. This CDR3 spans 16 amino acids. CDR3 loop: CASSYPRGNGWYGYTF. In DNA form, the CDR3 reads TGTGCCAGCAGTTACCCTCGAGGAAATGGGTGGTATGGCTACACCTTC.

This rearrangement joins TRBV4-1 to TRBJ1-2; tentative D call: TRBD1 (5 bases). This CDR3 is built from 15 residues. With 1 base removed from V and 4 bases from J, the gap between germline ends came to 13 bases. Germline V gives CDR1 MGHRA, CDR2 YSYEKL. The CDR3 region has the DNA TGCGCCAGCAGCCAAGCCCAGGGTTTGGGCTATGGCTACACCTTC. Translated: CASSQAQGLGYGYTF.

This rearrangement joins TRBV2 to TRBJ2-3; 9 bases are shared with TRBD1. The germline V gene encodes CDR1 SNHLY and CDR2 FYNNEI. The V gene end was trimmed by 4 bases and the J gene end by 4 bases; junction bases not matched to a gene: 3. The CDR3 totals 14 residues. The CDR3 sequence: CASSGGQGADTQYF. The CDR3 coding sequence is TGTGCCAGCAGTGGGGGACAGGGTGCAGATACGCAGTATTTT.

V and J are TRBV28 and TRBJ2-5; perhaps TRBD2 as D (6 bases). This CDR3 is built from 14 residues. V was clipped by 3 bases and J by 5 bases, with 13 bases between them. The germline V gene encodes CDR1 MDHEN and CDR2 SYDVKM. CDR3 DNA: TGTGCCAGCAGTTTCGTAACTGGGAGGGAGACCCAGTACTTC. As protein: CASSFVTGRETQYF.

This clone was observed a single time. The chain joins TRBV2 to TRBJ1-1; TRBD1 matches 12 bases. Germline loops: CDR1 SNHLY, CDR2 FYNNEI. This CDR3 comprises 17 residues. With 2 bases clipped from V and 5 bases from J, the junction kept 9 bases outside the gene matches. CDR3 protein: CASSERDRGLKGTEAFF. The CDR3, as DNA: TGTGCCAGCAGTGAAAGGGACAGGGGGCTTAAGGGGACTGAAGCTTTCTTT.